This T cell receptor beta chain appears in the sequencing data of a study of shared clonotypes between healthy human individuals (TCRdb year 2020). In the study overall: A couple of women and a few men aged 18 to 49 years were included in the cohort. To increase sequencing depth and limit assay-specific biases, TCR repertoire library preparation and sequencing were carried out by different laboratories using diverse techniques. Each donor's leukapheresis produced roughly between roughly 0.85 and 10 billion PBMCs. For each donor, three plates each were used for CD4 naive and CD4 memory, two plates were used for CD8 naive, and one plate was used for CD8 memory. Blood TCR repertoires of about five healthy adults were deeply sequenced to estimate repertoire size and the extent of clonotype sharing between individuals. The full study reports these points: Clonotypes shared by all four sorted-subset donors showed higher generation probabilities than non-shared clonotypes. Sharing across a few donors was observed for about 5% of naive CD4, under 4% of naive CD8, about 2.3% of memory CD4, and over 0.3% of memory CD8 clonotypes. Pairwise subsampling indicated that sequencing depth was expected to affect the degree of clonotype sharing among donors. Sampling was restricted to blood, and TCR repertoires in tissue are likely to differ from TCR repertoires in blood. Incomplete sequencing was indicated by rarefaction of sorted-subset datasets, despite the large sequencing depth. Naive subsets generally had larger estimated clonotype richness than memory subsets did. The genetic and exposure-history diversity represented was limited by the small number of donors.

At least ten counts were recorded for this clone. Its antigen is still unknown. No quality values exist for individual bases; no much larger clone is one base distant. Using the deep immunoSEQ assay, TCR CDR3 regions were amplified from genomic DNA by multiplex PCR. Extracted genomic DNA from each cell subset was distributed evenly across all wells of several immunoSEQ 96-well plates, and each plate was treated as a replicate. Each replicate PCR for sorted subsets received approximately 220 ng genomic DNA, equal to about 29,000 T cell genomes. Purified libraries were measured with a Qubit 3.0 fluorometer, size-checked on a Bioanalyzer 2100, and measured again with the KAPA Library Quantification kit. Every immunoSEQ 96-well plate was sequenced on a dedicated single-read 150-cycle Illumina NextSeq 550 flow cell. Under the source paper's analysis protocol: Because only junctional sequences without quality scores were contained in the immunoSEQ output, filtering matching that applied to full-length reads could not be performed. Sequences were annotated with PyIR, a Python wrapper for IgBLAST v1.9, and V/J genes and CDR3 were assigned using IMGT germline references. Any read was removed if the V/J assignment was weak (E-value above 1e-6), the CDR3 was missing, or the read contained stop codons, out-of-frame junctions, or ambiguous translated residues. V3J clonotypes were defined by identical inferred V gene, J gene, and CDR3 amino acid sequence. To compute the percentage overlap between repertoires, the number of shared unique clonotypes was divided by the size of the smaller repertoire. Three approaches were used to assess repertoire richness: RTK rarefaction, the Chao1 estimator, and Recon v2.1 estimates of unobserved clonotypes. OLGA was used to compute generation probabilities for all TCRbeta clonotypes that the gDNA method yielded from a few donors. The source is immuneACCESS, and TCRdb retained only in-frame sequences with V and J called. Part of the clones is not carried over; for the studies checked, unresolved V genes explain less than half of this, and the remainder is unexplained. That table supplies the V and J calls and clone size; D and trimming were determined from the DNA. The sample records nearly 750,000 clones, about two thirds of which are singletons. Under 2% of the sample belongs to the ten largest clones.

The donors were healthy, HIV-negative adults with no recently reported acute infections or vaccinations. Only Caucasian adults living in Nashville, Tennessee, USA were represented among the donors. CD4+ T cells were enriched by magnetic negative selection, after which naive cells were positively selected on CD45RA and the negative fraction was taken as the memory subset. Blood was collected by leukapheresis, and PBMCs were isolated by Ficoll-Histopaque density gradient centrifugation and then cryopreserved in liquid nitrogen vapor phase. Analytical flow cytometry was used to check the purity and quantity of every magnetically sorted T cell population. Each sorted fraction had its genomic DNA isolated and then quantified by UV absorbance on a Nanodrop 2000c. This TCR came from a woman between 25 and 40 years old in good health. Material: memory CD4+ T cells sorted from blood. Sample cell subset or site, as interpreted from the label and publication: CD45RA-negative fraction.

The CDR3 protein is CAIAGGTEAFF. Here is the DNA: TGCGCCATCGCAGGGGGCACTGAAGCTTTCTTT. The chain joins TRBV5-1 to TRBJ1-1; 7 central nucleotides agree with TRBD1. Inclusive of the bounding cysteine and phenylalanine, the CDR3 is 11 residues long. The sequence is cut down to CDR3 DNA, 33 bases in frame from base 1. Trimming leaves V shorter by 9 bases and J shorter by 4 bases, with the junction holding 3 bases beyond the gene matches. CDR1 and CDR2 are drawn from the germline V gene: SGHRS, YFSETQ.